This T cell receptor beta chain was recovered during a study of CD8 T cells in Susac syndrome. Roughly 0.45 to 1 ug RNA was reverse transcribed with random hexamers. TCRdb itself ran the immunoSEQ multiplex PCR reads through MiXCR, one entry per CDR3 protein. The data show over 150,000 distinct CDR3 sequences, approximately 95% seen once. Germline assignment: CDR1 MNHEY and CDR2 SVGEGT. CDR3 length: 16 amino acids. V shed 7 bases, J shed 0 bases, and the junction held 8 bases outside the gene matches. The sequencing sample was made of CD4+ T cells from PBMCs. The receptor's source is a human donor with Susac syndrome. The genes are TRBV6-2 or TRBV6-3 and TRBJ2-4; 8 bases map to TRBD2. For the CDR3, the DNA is TGTGCCAGCAAGGATGTAGCGGGACCAGCCAAAAACATTCAGTACTTC. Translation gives CASKDVAGPAKNIQYF.